Given below is one T cell receptor (beta chain) in context. Its target is not known. The CDR3 is made up of 14 amino acids. V gave up 6 bases and J gave up 6 bases; unmatched junction bases: 3. Germline V gives CDR1 SNHLY, CDR2 FYNNEI. This entry belongs to a study of cytomegalovirus exposure and HLA in healthy donors. The PCR employed 60 Vbeta primers together with 13 Jbeta primers. The repertoire was sequenced with immunoSEQ multiplex PCR; TCRdb's copy has only in-frame clones and lacks some. There are around 300,000 clones in the sample; around 65% occur only once, and approximately 2.5% lies in the top ten. Whole-study findings and limits: Among donors in an Asian-associated ancestry cluster, a later analysis reportedly found fewer N-insertions than the roughly 650-donor mean.

The sample consisted of PBMCs. The sequence came from a female donor in good health and CMV-seronegative. This chain joins TRBV2 and TRBJ2-3; 13 positions match TRBD2. CDR3 amino acids: CASRPTSGRDTQYF. Here the CDR3 DNA reads TGTGCCAGCAGGCCGACTAGCGGGAGGGATACGCAGTATTTT.